These 31 T cell receptor beta chains were sequenced from one sample in a study of T cells in Graves' hyperthyroidism and ophthalmopathy. Researchers amplified the TCR beta CDR3 regions from RNA transcripts. First-round RT-PCR with HTBI primers amplified the TCR CDR3 region. TCRdb re-derived calls from the multiplex PCR reads in MiXCR, one entry per CDR3 protein. The data hold hundreds of thousands of distinct CDR3 sequences, with about 15% observed a single time. Sequenced material: blood. The receptors here all came from a woman in her twenties or thirties with Graves' hyperthyroidism that later progressed to Graves' ophthalmopathy.

This clonotype was picked up a small number of times. With a much larger clone just one base away, this may be a read error. The V gene is TRBV28, the J gene TRBJ1-1; D may be TRBD1 (5 bases). This CDR3 comprises 15 residues. Germline lookup yields CDR1 MDHEN and CDR2 SYDVKM. The V end was cut by 6 bases, the J end by 1 base, with 15 bases between. The CDR3 reads CASSKLTRENTEAFF. Here the CDR3 DNA reads TGTGCCAGCAGCAAGCTAACCAGGGAGAACACTGAAGCTTTCTTT.

The table lists this clonotype with many counts. The V call is TRBV7-2, the J call TRBJ2-2, with 7 bases fitting TRBD1. Per the germline V gene, CDR1 is SGHTA and CDR2 is FQGNSA. V shed 1 base and J 6 bases; nucleotides not matched to a gene: 11. The CDR3 length is 17 residues. The DNA of the CDR3 is TGTGCCAGCAGCTTAGGCCAGGGGGTCGTTTGGGCCGGGGAGCTGTTTTTT. The encoded protein is CASSLGQGVVWAGELFF.

This clonotype appeared many times. V usage is TRBV10-3 and J usage is TRBJ2-2; 9 nucleotides line up with TRBD1. The V gene end was trimmed by 5 bases and the J gene end by 2 bases; junction bases not matched to a gene: 9. Germline V CDR1 and CDR2: ENHRY, SYGVKD. The length of the CDR3 is 17 residues. DNA of the CDR3: TGTGCCATCAGTCCGGGACAGGGCAGCCTCAACACCGGGGAGCTGTTTTTT. It encodes CAISPGQGSLNTGELFF.

This clonotype was seen many times. This rearrangement joins TRBV7-8 to TRBJ1-2; D possibly corresponds to TRBD1 (5 bases). This CDR3 has 13 residues. Trimming stripped 2 bases from V and 5 bases from J, with 9 bases between. Germline CDR1 is SGHVS and CDR2 is FQNEAQ. The CDR3 DNA reads TGTGCCAGCAGCTTAACGGGGGAATATGGCTACACCTTC. As protein: CASSLTGEYGYTF.

This clonotype was seen ten or more times. The chain uses TRBV27 and TRBJ1-1; D is undetermined. The germline V gene encodes CDR1 MNHEY and CDR2 SMNVEV (reference sequence). V dropped 0 bases and J dropped 2 bases, with 10 bases sitting between them. This CDR3 comprises 15 residues. CDR3 loop: CASSLSKAANTEAFF. In DNA form, the CDR3 reads TGTGCCAGCAGTTTATCGAAAGCAGCCAACACTGAAGCTTTCTTT.

V is TRBV2 and J is TRBJ2-7; 11 bases fit TRBD2. V lost 2 bases to trimming and J lost 6 bases; unmatched junction nucleotides: 12. Germline loops: CDR1 SNHLY, CDR2 FYNNEI. There are 17 residues in the CDR3. The CDR3 loop is CASSELLAGGGESEQYF. The CDR3 DNA follows: TGTGCCAGCAGTGAACTGCTAGCGGGAGGTGGGGAGAGCGAGCAGTACTTC.

This clonotype was observed many times. This sequence joins TRBV3-1 and TRBJ2-1; tentatively, D is TRBD1 (5 bases). The germline V gene has CDR1 LGHDT and CDR2 YNNKEL (reference sequence). V was shortened by 1 base and J by 6 bases, with 10 bases between the two germline ends. CDR3 length equals 14 residues. The CDR3 protein is CASSQGRAGNEQFF. The CDR3 coding sequence is TGTGCCAGCAGCCAAGGCAGGGCTGGCAATGAGCAGTTCTTC.

This chain connects TRBV28 to TRBJ2-1; 15 nucleotides agree with TRBD2. V was pared by 7 bases and J by 9 bases, with 19 bases of the junction left unmatched. Germline lookup yields CDR1 MDHEN and CDR2 SYDVKM. This CDR3 is 19 amino acids long. DNA for the CDR3: TGTGCCAGCATTAGACTAACAGGGACTAGCGGGAGGAGGTCCAGTGAGCAGTTCTTC. The encoded protein is CASIRLTGTSGRRSSEQFF. Drawing the rest from reference TRBV28 and TRBJ2-1, the complete variable domain is DVKVTQSSRYLVKRTGEKVFLECVQDMDHENMFWYRQDPGLGLRLIYFSYDVKMKEKGDIPEGYSVSREKKERFSLILESASTNQTSMYLCASIRLTGTSGRRSSEQFFGPGTRLTVL.

This clonotype showed up many times. The J gene is TRBJ2-1, the V gene TRBV12-3 or TRBV12-4; no firm D call. CDR3 size: 14 residues. The V end lost 2 bases, the J end lost 8 bases, and 13 bases lay between the germline ends. This chain's CDR3 is CASSLTADLDEQFF. Written as DNA, the CDR3 is TGTGCCAGCAGTTTAACGGCGGATCTCGATGAGCAGTTCTTC.

This clonotype was recorded many times. The chain combines TRBV7-2 with TRBJ2-1, with TRBD2 identical over 10 bases. The germline CDR1 and CDR2 sequences are SGHTA and FQGNSA. Losses at the gene ends were 0 bases for V and 9 bases for J; bases not matched to a gene: 5. This CDR3 is built from 15 residues. This chain's CDR3 is CASSLAQLAGVEQFF. Written as DNA, the CDR3 is TGTGCCAGCAGCTTAGCGCAGCTAGCGGGAGTTGAGCAGTTCTTC.

In its sample, this clonotype was seen many times. V is TRBV6-1 and J is TRBJ1-1; no clear D. This CDR3 is built from 15 residues. Per germline, CDR1 MNHNS and CDR2 SASEGT. Trimming pared 0 bases from V and 1 base from J, leaving 9 bases between. CDR3 nucleotide sequence: TGTGCCAGCAGTGAAGCTTGGCACTCGAACACTGAAGCTTTCTTT. The encoded protein is CASSEAWHSNTEAFF.

This clonotype has a count of ten or more. The genes are TRBV10-3 and TRBJ1-1, with D unclear. The V end was cut by 7 bases, the J end by 1 base, with 16 bases between. Germline-derived CDR1 and CDR2 are ENHRY and SYGVKD. This CDR3 is 15 amino acids long. The CDR3 coding sequence is TGTGCCATCACTAACGGCGGGGTCCCGAACACTGAAGCTTTCTTT. Protein sequence: CAITNGGVPNTEAFF.

This clonotype was observed many times. This chain links TRBV20-1 with TRBJ2-5; TRBD2 agrees at 10 bases. The V gene end was trimmed by 7 bases and the J gene end by 3 bases; junction bases not matched to a gene: 2. The CDR3 loop spans 12 amino acids. CDR1 is DFQATT and CDR2 is SNEGSKA in the germline V gene (reference sequence). The CDR3 here is CSGSGREETQYF. DNA for the CDR3: TGCAGTGGGAGCGGGAGGGAAGAGACCCAGTACTTC.

The chain employs TRBV5-1 and TRBJ2-7; no clear D gene. Germline CDR1 SGHRS, CDR2 YFSETQ. CDR3 size: 13 residues. The V end lost 4 bases, the J end lost 2 bases, and 10 bases lay between the germline ends. The CDR3 sequence: CASSTTFTYEQYF. The CDR3 coding sequence is TGCGCCAGCAGCACGACGTTTACCTACGAGCAGTACTTC.

This clonotype was counted at least ten times. The chain couples TRBV29-1 to TRBJ1-5, with a possible D match to TRBD1 (5 bases). CDR1 SQVTM and CDR2 ANQGSEA come from the germline V gene. This CDR3 is 13 amino acids long. The ends were cut back, 4 bases at V and 3 bases at J, with 10 bases in the middle. Here the CDR3 reads CSVAEGVNQPQHF. Here the CDR3 DNA reads TGCAGCGTTGCAGAAGGGGTCAATCAGCCCCAGCATTTT. Combining the CDR3 with reference TRBV29-1 and TRBJ1-5 gives the whole variable domain SAVISQKPSRDICQRGTSLTIQCQVDSQVTMMFWYRQQPGQSLTLIATANQGSEATYESGFVIDKFPISRPNLTFSTLTVSNMSPEDSSIYLCSVAEGVNQPQHFGDGTRLSIL.

There are a few counts of this clonotype. The J gene is TRBJ1-5, the V gene TRBV19, with 11 bases identical to TRBD1. Germline assignment: CDR1 LNHDA and CDR2 SQIVND (reference sequence). V lost 6 bases to trimming and J lost 1 base; unmatched junction nucleotides: 17. The CDR3 extends over 20 amino acids. The DNA for the CDR3 is TGTGCCAGTAGCAAGGGACAGGGGGATGTTGGGCAGTGGAGCAATCAGCCCCAGCATTTT. It specifies CASSKGQGDVGQWSNQPQHF.

This chain joins TRBV7-2 and TRBJ2-3; TRBD2 matches at 14 bases. The CDR3 has 19 residues. With V trimmed by 5 bases and J by 2 bases, 12 bases remained unmatched. Per the germline V gene, CDR1 is SGHTA and CDR2 is FQGNSA. The CDR3 loop reads CASSPPGTSGSRFTDTQYF. The CDR3 DNA follows: TGTGCCAGCAGCCCACCCGGGACTAGCGGGAGTCGATTCACAGATACGCAGTATTTT.

Many counts were recorded for this clonotype. The DNA for the CDR3 is TGCAGCGTCGGAGGCGGCAGGGAGGAGACCCAGTACTTC. It codes for CSVGGGREETQYF. The V gene is TRBV29-1, the J gene TRBJ2-5; D is perhaps TRBD1 or TRBD2 (5 bases each). The germline V and J ends were trimmed by 6 bases and 5 bases, with 16 bases remaining between them. This CDR3 has 13 residues. Germline CDR1 SQVTM, CDR2 ANQGSEA. The whole variable domain, filled in from reference TRBV29-1 and TRBJ2-5, reads SAVISQKPSRDICQRGTSLTIQCQVDSQVTMMFWYRQQPGQSLTLIATANQGSEATYESGFVIDKFPISRPNLTFSTLTVSNMSPEDSSIYLCSVGGGREETQYFGPGTRLLVL.

This clonotype has ten or more counts. The chain employs TRBV28 and TRBJ2-3; no definite D call. Trimming stripped 6 bases from V and 0 bases from J, with 7 bases between. Germline assignment: CDR1 MDHEN and CDR2 SYDVKM. This CDR3 contains 13 residues. The DNA for the CDR3 is TGTGCCAGCAGCGTGGGCAGCACAGATACGCAGTATTTT. It yields the protein CASSVGSTDTQYF.

This clonotype has a count of ten or more. The V and J genes are TRBV14 and TRBJ1-1; the D is unclear. Germline V CDR1 and CDR2: SGHDN, FVKESK. The CDR3 is 13 residues long. The germline V and J ends were trimmed by 2 bases and 8 bases, with 12 bases remaining between them. CDR3 DNA sequence: TGTGCCAGCAGCCAAAATGAGGCGGGAGAAGCTTTCTTT. Amino acids: CASSQNEAGEAFF. Using reference TRBV14 and TRBJ1-1 for the parts outside the CDR3, the full variable domain is EAGVTQFPSHSVIEKGQTVTLRCDPISGHDNLYWYRRVMGKEIKFLLHFVKESKQDESGMPNNRFLAERTGGTYSTLKVQPAELEDSGVYFCASSQNEAGEAFFGQGTRLTVV.

The chain links TRBV6-2 or TRBV6-3 to TRBJ2-2; 12 nucleotides agree with TRBD2. Germline V lookup: CDR1 MNHEY, CDR2 SVGEGT. The trim removed 9 bases at V and 6 bases at J, leaving 2 bases unmatched. There are 13 residues in the CDR3. The CDR3 loop reads CASGLAGSGELFF. The CDR3 DNA reads TGTGCCAGTGGACTAGCGGGATCCGGGGAGCTGTTTTTT.

This clonotype has a count of ten or more. The genes are TRBV30 and TRBJ2-1; a weak D match, TRBD2 (6 bases). CDR1 and CDR2 from the germline V gene are GTSNPN and SVGIG (reference sequence). This CDR3 is 15 amino acids long. V was pared by 4 bases and J by 0 bases, with 13 bases between. The CDR3 spells CAWTFLAPSYNEQFF. The CDR3 nucleotides are TGTGCCTGGACTTTCCTAGCGCCCTCCTACAATGAGCAGTTCTTC.

This clonotype was seen ten or more times. The chain has TRBV27 and TRBJ1-1; no clear D gene. Germline CDR1 MNHEY, CDR2 SMNVEV (reference sequence). The ends were cut back, 2 bases at V and 9 bases at J, with 13 bases in the middle. The CDR3 runs to 13 residues. The CDR3 sequence is CASSLGSSGKAFF. The DNA of the CDR3 is TGTGCCAGCAGTTTAGGAAGTAGTGGTAAAGCTTTCTTT.

In this sample, this clonotype turned up many times. CDR3 sequence reads: CASSSLPGLAGTGDGELFF. The CDR3 nucleotides read TGTGCCAGCAGCTCATTACCGGGACTAGCGGGAACTGGGGACGGGGAGCTGTTTTTT. The rearrangement uses TRBV7-2 and TRBJ2-2, with 13 bases lining up with TRBD2. CDR3 length equals 19 residues. V dropped 4 bases and J dropped 7; count of bases not matched to a gene: 15. The germline gives CDR1 SGHTA, CDR2 FQGNSA.

On this clonotype itself: This may come from a read error, since a much larger clone is one base off. The chain joins TRBV28 to TRBJ2-5; 14 bases map to TRBD2. This CDR3 has 16 residues. With V trimmed by 8 bases and J by 12 bases, 17 bases remained unmatched. Germline V CDR1 and CDR2: MDHEN, SYDVKM. The CDR3 nucleotides are TGTGCCAGCGATCGTCCCCCGGGACTAGCGGGAGAAGGGGAGTACTTC. Its protein product is CASDRPPGLAGEGEYF.

This clonotype was found a few times. The chain joins TRBV27 to TRBJ2-7; a weak D match, TRBD1 (6 bases). The CDR3 sequence is 14 residues long. Trimming cost V 3 bases and J 2 bases, with 11 bases left between them. CDR1 MNHEY and CDR2 SMNVEV come from the germline V gene (reference sequence). The CDR3 loop reads CASSFLDSPYEQYF. The CDR3 DNA reads as TGTGCCAGCAGTTTTTTGGACAGTCCCTACGAGCAGTACTTC.

The rearrangement links TRBV20-1 to TRBJ2-1; D is undetermined. Trimming shortened V by 6 bases and J by 4 bases, and 10 bases separated the two germline ends. CDR1 and CDR2 from the germline V gene are DFQATT and SNEGSKA (reference sequence). The CDR3 has 12 amino acids. DNA of the CDR3: TGCAGTGCCCCTGGGCAGTACAATGAGCAGTTCTTC. As protein: CSAPGQYNEQFF.

Many counts were recorded for this clonotype. The chain carries TRBV2 and TRBJ1-1; weak D call: TRBD1 (6 bases). V was cut by 5 bases and J by 1 base, with 11 bases left in between. Germline CDR1 is SNHLY and CDR2 is FYNNEI. This CDR3 has 14 amino acids. Written as DNA, the CDR3 is TGTGCCAGCAGTAGGACAGAATCGAACACTGAAGCTTTCTTT. Protein product: CASSRTESNTEAFF. Variable domain in full (rest from reference TRBV2 and TRBJ1-1): EPEVTQTPSHQVTQMGQEVILRCVPISNHLYFYWYRQILGQKVEFLVSFYNNEISEKSEIFDDQFSVERPDGSNFTLKIRSTKLEDSAMYFCASSRTESNTEAFFGQGTRLTVV.

This clonotype has at least ten counts. V gene TRBV6-2 or TRBV6-3 combines with J gene TRBJ1-4; D gene unclear. Trimming took 2 bases from V and 8 from J, leaving 9 bases between them. This CDR3 has 13 amino acids. Germline V gives CDR1 MNHEY, CDR2 SVGEGT. The CDR3 spells CASSYRVDEKLFF. The CDR3 nucleotides read TGTGCCAGCAGTTACAGGGTCGACGAAAAACTGTTTTTT.

This sequence joins TRBV6-2 or TRBV6-3 and TRBJ1-1, with D hard to call. The ends were cut back, 7 bases at V and 1 base at J, with 7 bases in the middle. This CDR3 is 12 amino acids long. The germline V gene has CDR1 MNHEY and CDR2 SVGEGT. CDR3 DNA: TGTGCCAGCAACCGTGAGAACACTGAAGCTTTCTTT. Translating gives CASNRENTEAFF.

The chain employs TRBV7-6 and TRBJ2-3, with D perhaps TRBD2 (5 bases). Germline V CDR1 and CDR2: SGHVS, FNYEAQ. V lost 7 bases and J lost 4, with 6 bases in between. The CDR3 is made up of 11 amino acids. The chain's CDR3 is CASIGADTQYF. CDR3 DNA: TGTGCCAGCATCGGGGCAGATACGCAGTATTTT.